The table lists the clone carrying this T cell receptor beta chain with many counts. Its antigen is currently unknown. Germline CDR1 reads MNHEY; CDR2 reads SVGAGI. The CDR3 is 15 amino acids. Between the trimmed V and J ends, which lost 7 bases and 2 bases, there was a span of 16 bases. The sample originates from a study of T-cell reconstitution after alpha-beta-depleted transplantation in children. Regarding the study as a whole: Surviving thymic progenitors and recipient T cells were the source of high TCRbeta diversity at day 60 in some patients. About two months after transplant, alpha-beta T cells reportedly came from several hundred expanded graft clones. By one year post-transplant, T-cell counts and diversity largely arose from T cells that were newly produced.

Researchers prepared the TCRbeta library using unique molecular identifiers, the study reports. TCRdb redid the calling of the PCR reads with MiXCR, one entry per CDR3 protein. Here the sample spans over 450,000 distinct CDR3 sequences, under 12% being singletons. The sequence derives from a child aged 2 to 15 with inherited bone marrow failure, due to receive a stem cell transplant. The rearrangement uses TRBV6-5 and TRBJ2-3; perhaps TRBD2 as D (5 bases). Here the sequenced sample was PBMCs, taken before TCRalphabeta/CD19-depleted stem cell transplant. Here the CDR3 DNA reads TGTGCCAGCACTTTTCGGGGATACTCCACAGATACGCAGTATTTT. It is translated as CASTFRGYSTDTQYF.